These 14 T cell receptor beta chains were sequenced from one sample in a study of shared clonotypes between healthy human individuals. Generated by immunoSEQ multiplex PCR, the TCRdb table keeps only in-frame clones and is missing some. This sample has almost 750,000 clones; roughly two thirds occur once, and the top ten carry approximately 2%. The sample comprised memory CD4+ T cells sorted from blood. Subset denoted: CD45RA-negative fraction. These receptors were collected from a young woman in good health.

This chain joins TRBV2 and TRBJ1-4; D might be TRBD1 (5 bases). The germline CDR1 and CDR2 sequences are SNHLY and FYNNEI. The V end lost 4 bases, the J end lost 4 bases, and 13 bases lay between the germline ends. This CDR3 has 15 residues. The CDR3 DNA reads as TGTGCCAGCAGTGGGCCCGGGACTGATAATGAAAAACTGTTTTTT. This translates into CASSGPGTDNEKLFF. The full variable domain, with the rest looked up from reference TRBV2 and TRBJ1-4, is EPEVTQTPSHQVTQMGQEVILRCVPISNHLYFYWYRQILGQKVEFLVSFYNNEISEKSEIFDDQFSVERPDGSNFTLKIRSTKLEDSAMYFCASSGPGTDNEKLFFGSGTQLSVL.

The chain recombines TRBV28 with TRBJ1-4, with no clear D. Germline CDR1 reads MDHEN; CDR2 reads SYDVKM. Trimming pared 4 bases from V and 0 bases from J, leaving 9 bases between. CDR3 size: 15 residues. CDR3 DNA: TGTGCCAGCAGTTCCAGACACGCAACTAATGAAAAACTGTTTTTT. As protein: CASSSRHATNEKLFF. The full variable domain, in which reference TRBV28 and TRBJ1-4 provide the parts outside the CDR3, is DVKVTQSSRYLVKRTGEKVFLECVQDMDHENMFWYRQDPGLGLRLIYFSYDVKMKEKGDIPEGYSVSREKKERFSLILESASTNQTSMYLCASSSRHATNEKLFFGSGTQLSVL.

The chain couples TRBV25-1 to TRBJ2-3; 9 bases align to TRBD2. J was trimmed by 5 bases and V by 3 bases; bases with no gene match: 12. The CDR3 has 17 amino acids. Germline V gene sequence: CDR1 MGHDK, CDR2 SYGVNS. CDR3 coding DNA: TGTGCCAGCAGTGATCGAAAAGCTAGCGGGAAGATAGATACGCAGTATTTT. Protein: CASSDRKASGKIDTQYF. Variable domain in full (rest from reference TRBV25-1 and TRBJ2-3): EADIYQTPRYLVIGTGKKITLECSQTMGHDKMYWYQQDPGMELHLIHYSYGVNSTEKGDLSSESTVSRIRTEHFPLTLESARPSHTSQYLCASSDRKASGKIDTQYFGPGTRLTVL.

The chain employs TRBV7-7 and TRBJ2-3, with D unresolved. CDR3 length: 15 residues. The V gene lost 5 bases and the J gene lost 1 base, with 13 bases spanning the gap. The germline gives CDR1 SSHAT, CDR2 FNYEAQ (reference sequence). The CDR3 is CASSQSSARTDTQYF. The CDR3 DNA reads TGTGCCAGCAGCCAGTCGTCCGCGCGCACAGATACGCAGTATTTT.

V is TRBV6-1 and J is TRBJ2-1; unclear D gene. This CDR3 is built from 12 residues. Looked up from germline, CDR1 is MNHNS and CDR2 is SASEGT. Trimming removed 6 bases from V and 8 bases from J, with 11 bases in between. The CDR3 sequence is CASRDLWDEQFF. The CDR3 DNA sequence: TGTGCCAGCAGGGACCTTTGGGATGAGCAGTTCTTC.

This clone has a count of ten or more. The sample contains more than one DNA sequence encoding this CDR3. The V call is TRBV5-8, the J call TRBJ2-3; TRBD2 matches 12 bases. CDR3 length: 17 amino acids. Trimming took 0 bases from V and 4 from J; bases not matched to a gene: 6. Germline values: CDR1 SGHTS, CDR2 YDEGEE. The CDR3 coding sequence is TGTGCCAGCAGCTTGGAAGGACTAGCGGGACTCGCAGATACGCAGTATTTT. Amino acid sequence: CASSLEGLAGLADTQYF.

V is TRBV29-1 and J is TRBJ2-3; 8 nucleotides match TRBD2. Unmatched junction bases numbered 12, after V lost 7 bases and J lost 3 bases. Germline V gives CDR1 SQVTM, CDR2 ANQGSEA. This CDR3 comprises 15 residues. CDR3 bases: TGCAGCGCTCGACCGGGACTAGGTGCGACAGATACGCAGTATTTT. It translates to CSARPGLGATDTQYF.

The gene calls are TRBV28 and TRBJ2-5; 12 nucleotides line up with TRBD2. The length of the CDR3 is 17 residues. The junction had 11 bases not matched to a gene; V was cut back by 4 bases and J by 5 bases. The germline V gene encodes CDR1 MDHEN and CDR2 SYDVKM. Written as DNA, the CDR3 is TGTGCCAGCAGTTATTCCGGGACTAGCGGGTTTGGGGAGACCCAGTACTTC. Protein product: CASSYSGTSGFGETQYF.

The rearrangement links TRBV11-3 to TRBJ2-1; D unresolved. There are 11 residues in the CDR3. Germline CDR1 SGHNT, CDR2 YENEEA. Deletions cut 1 base from V and 6 bases from J, with 1 base between. As DNA, the CDR3 is TGTGCCAGCAGCTTAGGCAATGAGCAGTTCTTC. Protein sequence: CASSLGNEQFF.

This clone was picked up one time. The V and J genes are TRBV5-1 and TRBJ2-3; D remains ambiguous. Looked up from germline, CDR1 is SGHRS and CDR2 is YFSETQ. The CDR3 spans 16 residues. V lost 4 bases and J lost 1, with 16 bases in between. This CDR3 is CASSLTTAVRTDTQYF. CDR3 DNA: TGCGCCAGCAGCCTTACGACGGCGGTTCGCACAGATACGCAGTATTTT.

The chain couples TRBV6-6 to TRBJ2-2; 14 nucleotides agree with TRBD2. The junction had 5 bases not matched to a gene; V was cut back by 5 bases and J by 9 bases. The CDR3 contains 15 residues. In germline, CDR1 is MNHNY, CDR2 SVGAGI (reference sequence). The CDR3 bases are TGTGCCAGCAGTCCGGGACTAGCGGGAGTGAGGGAGCTGTTTTTT. Encoded protein: CASSPGLAGVRELFF.

The chain carries TRBV10-2 and TRBJ1-2; D possibly corresponds to TRBD1 (5 bases). Germline V gives CDR1 WSHSY, CDR2 SAAADI. V lost 2 bases and J 9 bases, leaving 10 bases between the germline ends. The CDR3 runs to 12 residues. DNA of the CDR3: TGCGCCAGCAGTGAGGGCAGGGTGAGCTACACCTTC. Translated: CASSEGRVSYTF.

The rearrangement joins TRBV5-1 to TRBJ2-5, with 7 bases aligning to TRBD1. The germline gives CDR1 SGHRS, CDR2 YFSETQ. CDR3 size: 14 residues. Trimming at V came to 4 bases and at J to 1 base, leaving 4 bases not matched to a gene. The CDR3 is CASSPGQFQETQYF. CDR3 nucleotides: TGCGCCAGCAGCCCGGGACAGTTCCAAGAGACCCAGTACTTC.

This clone turned up a few times. Different DNA sequences within this sample yield the same CDR3. The chain links TRBV29-1 to TRBJ1-4; 8 positions agree with TRBD1. Germline lookup yields CDR1 SQVTM and CDR2 ANQGSEA. CDR3 length: 12 residues. V dropped 6 bases and J dropped 8; count of bases not matched to a gene: 5. The CDR3 sequence is CSVGQGREKLFF. The CDR3 nucleotides are TGCAGCGTCGGACAGGGAAGAGAAAAACTGTTTTTT.